This T cell receptor (beta chain) was profiled in a study of T cells in localized non-small cell lung cancer. The study's findings and limits: Sequencing, confined to only one tumor region, leaves heterogeneity possible. Of the top 100 tumor clones, median around 55 were in adjacent lung, some 30 among its top 100. The highest T cell clonality was in uninvolved adjacent lung, above tumor. A denser population of T cells in blood accompanied longer overall survival.

Sequenced by immunoSEQ multiplex PCR; TCRdb stores in-frame clones only, minus some. The sample consists of some 22,000 clones, about 90% of them appearing once. For this clone: Antigen unknown.

There are 15 residues in the CDR3. The V end was cut by 6 bases, the J end by 3 bases, with 12 bases between. Germline V CDR1 and CDR2: LNHDA, SQIVND (reference sequence). The sample consisted of peripheral blood, taken before any cancer treatment. The chain joins TRBV19 to TRBJ1-6, with D uncertain. This clonotype was obtained from a male donor aged 60 or older with stage I squamous cell lung carcinoma. CDR3 in amino acids: CASRSPGLYNSPLHF. The DNA for the CDR3 is TGTGCCAGTAGATCCCCCGGCCTCTATAATTCACCCCTCCACTTT.